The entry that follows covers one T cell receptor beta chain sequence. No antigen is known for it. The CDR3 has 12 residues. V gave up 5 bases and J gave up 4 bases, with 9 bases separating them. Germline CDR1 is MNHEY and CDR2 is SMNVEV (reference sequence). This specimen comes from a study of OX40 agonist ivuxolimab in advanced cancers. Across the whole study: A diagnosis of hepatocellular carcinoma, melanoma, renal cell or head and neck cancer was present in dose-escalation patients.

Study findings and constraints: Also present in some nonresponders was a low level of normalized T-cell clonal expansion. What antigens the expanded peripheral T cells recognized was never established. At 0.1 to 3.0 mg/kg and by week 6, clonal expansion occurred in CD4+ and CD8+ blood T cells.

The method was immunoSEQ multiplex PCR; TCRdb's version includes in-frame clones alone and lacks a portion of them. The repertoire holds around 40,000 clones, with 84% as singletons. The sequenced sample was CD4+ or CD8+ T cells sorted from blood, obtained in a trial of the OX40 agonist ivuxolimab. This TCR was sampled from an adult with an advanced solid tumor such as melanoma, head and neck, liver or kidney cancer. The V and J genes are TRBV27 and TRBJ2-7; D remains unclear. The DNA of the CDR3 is TGTGCCAGCAGTCCGGCATCTTACGAGCAGTACTTC. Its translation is CASSPASYEQYF.